This TCR beta chain emerged from a study of metastatic and nonmetastatic thyroid tumors. Study background: Malignant thyroid and benign thyroid patients provided blood and tumor or nodule tissue whose repertoires were compared.

General study results and limits: Reported TCR beta diversity, measured in blood and tumor, was significantly higher for malignant thyroid tumors than for benign nodules.

Original handling: Clinicopathological groups of papillary thyroid cancer showed CDR3 differences that were used to build a distant-metastasis classifier. TCRdb used MiXCR to call clones anew from the PCR reads. The V and J calls come from TCRdb's annotation, not from the publication. The sample contains about 38,000 clones, about 26% of which appear only once. Germline V lookup: CDR1 DFQATT, CDR2 SNEGSKA (reference sequence). The CDR3 runs to 16 residues. V dropped 3 bases and J dropped 6 bases, with 24 bases sitting between them. Comments on this clone: Its antigen is unidentified.

No treatment had been given to any patient before thyroid surgery. V gene TRBV20-1 combines with J gene TRBJ2-7; possibly TRBD1 or TRBD2 for D (7 bases each). This TCR came from a male donor with papillary thyroid cancer or a benign thyroid nodule (not recorded which). Some clones in this sample may be carry-over from other donors' samples. Specimen: blood. This CDR3 is CSASPRGGSIIGEQYF. The CDR3 coding sequence is TGCAGTGCTAGTCCCAGGGGGGGGAGTATTATCGGCGAGCAGTACTTC.